This T cell receptor (beta chain) was obtained from a study of precursors of human CD4 cytotoxic T cells (dated by TCRdb to between 2018 and 2020). For the study in its entirety: In total, CD4+ memory subsets from fewer than 15 donors went into the bulk TCR-seq analysis. Sequences for both the TCRalpha and TCRbeta chains came out of the TCR-seq analysis of 14 donors (table S7). Overall study results and their limits: Expanded effector clonotypes made up a larger fraction of IL-7Rhigh TEMRA clonotypes than of TEM or TCM clonotypes. Only 13 of the 14 donors were included in some bulk TCR-seq comparisons, which suggests that not every subset was available for every donor. According to the authors, an observational design in humans cannot definitively determine the direction of differentiation between precursor and effector cells. Compared with TCM and TEM subsets, the IL-7Rhigh and IL-7R- TEMRA subsets had more restricted TCR repertoires, with lower diversity and more expanded clonotypes.

The CDR3 starts with the cysteine, ends with the phenylalanine, and has 13 residues. Just CDR3 DNA is preserved here, 39 bases in frame from base 1. CDR1 and CDR2, looked up from the germline V gene (reference sequence), are LNHDA and SQIVND. Deletion took 6 bases off V and 7 bases off J, with a span of 15 bases between the germline ends. This clonotype is described as large (0.1 to 1%). The clone's antigen remains unknown. Per-nucleotide qualities are absent, and no much larger clonotype sits a single base away. The reads were generated on an Illumina MiSeq. Under the source paper's analysis protocol: Repertoire diversity was measured with the Shannon-Wiener index computed in VDJtools. A TCRbeta clonotype counted as expanded if its clonotype frequency was 3 or higher. The public reads were reprocessed in TCRdb via fastp at Q25 and MiXCR, keeping in-frame beta chains. Each record represents a unique CDR3 protein, reported with the most common genes and DNA among its rows. The V and J calls here are based on TCRdb, not the publication. A total of over 600 distinct CDR3 sequences appear in this sample, roughly a sixth of them only once. Of the sample, 9.5% to 13% falls within the top ten clones.

Bulk UMI-based TCR sequencing was performed on four sorted CD4+ memory subsets (TCM, TEM, IL-7Rhigh TEMRA, IL-7R- TEMRA) to test a precursor-effector relationship among CD4 cytotoxic T cells. The cells came from peripheral blood mononuclear cells that had been isolated from human blood. The receptor was derived from a human donor in good health. This chain is built from TRBV19 and TRBJ1-1, with the D segment identity uncertain. Sequenced: memory CD4+ T cells from blood (PBMCs). The CDR3 amino acid sequence is: CASRSTAGLEAFF. Here is the DNA: TGTGCCAGTAGGAGTACAGCCGGGCTTGAAGCTTTCTTT.